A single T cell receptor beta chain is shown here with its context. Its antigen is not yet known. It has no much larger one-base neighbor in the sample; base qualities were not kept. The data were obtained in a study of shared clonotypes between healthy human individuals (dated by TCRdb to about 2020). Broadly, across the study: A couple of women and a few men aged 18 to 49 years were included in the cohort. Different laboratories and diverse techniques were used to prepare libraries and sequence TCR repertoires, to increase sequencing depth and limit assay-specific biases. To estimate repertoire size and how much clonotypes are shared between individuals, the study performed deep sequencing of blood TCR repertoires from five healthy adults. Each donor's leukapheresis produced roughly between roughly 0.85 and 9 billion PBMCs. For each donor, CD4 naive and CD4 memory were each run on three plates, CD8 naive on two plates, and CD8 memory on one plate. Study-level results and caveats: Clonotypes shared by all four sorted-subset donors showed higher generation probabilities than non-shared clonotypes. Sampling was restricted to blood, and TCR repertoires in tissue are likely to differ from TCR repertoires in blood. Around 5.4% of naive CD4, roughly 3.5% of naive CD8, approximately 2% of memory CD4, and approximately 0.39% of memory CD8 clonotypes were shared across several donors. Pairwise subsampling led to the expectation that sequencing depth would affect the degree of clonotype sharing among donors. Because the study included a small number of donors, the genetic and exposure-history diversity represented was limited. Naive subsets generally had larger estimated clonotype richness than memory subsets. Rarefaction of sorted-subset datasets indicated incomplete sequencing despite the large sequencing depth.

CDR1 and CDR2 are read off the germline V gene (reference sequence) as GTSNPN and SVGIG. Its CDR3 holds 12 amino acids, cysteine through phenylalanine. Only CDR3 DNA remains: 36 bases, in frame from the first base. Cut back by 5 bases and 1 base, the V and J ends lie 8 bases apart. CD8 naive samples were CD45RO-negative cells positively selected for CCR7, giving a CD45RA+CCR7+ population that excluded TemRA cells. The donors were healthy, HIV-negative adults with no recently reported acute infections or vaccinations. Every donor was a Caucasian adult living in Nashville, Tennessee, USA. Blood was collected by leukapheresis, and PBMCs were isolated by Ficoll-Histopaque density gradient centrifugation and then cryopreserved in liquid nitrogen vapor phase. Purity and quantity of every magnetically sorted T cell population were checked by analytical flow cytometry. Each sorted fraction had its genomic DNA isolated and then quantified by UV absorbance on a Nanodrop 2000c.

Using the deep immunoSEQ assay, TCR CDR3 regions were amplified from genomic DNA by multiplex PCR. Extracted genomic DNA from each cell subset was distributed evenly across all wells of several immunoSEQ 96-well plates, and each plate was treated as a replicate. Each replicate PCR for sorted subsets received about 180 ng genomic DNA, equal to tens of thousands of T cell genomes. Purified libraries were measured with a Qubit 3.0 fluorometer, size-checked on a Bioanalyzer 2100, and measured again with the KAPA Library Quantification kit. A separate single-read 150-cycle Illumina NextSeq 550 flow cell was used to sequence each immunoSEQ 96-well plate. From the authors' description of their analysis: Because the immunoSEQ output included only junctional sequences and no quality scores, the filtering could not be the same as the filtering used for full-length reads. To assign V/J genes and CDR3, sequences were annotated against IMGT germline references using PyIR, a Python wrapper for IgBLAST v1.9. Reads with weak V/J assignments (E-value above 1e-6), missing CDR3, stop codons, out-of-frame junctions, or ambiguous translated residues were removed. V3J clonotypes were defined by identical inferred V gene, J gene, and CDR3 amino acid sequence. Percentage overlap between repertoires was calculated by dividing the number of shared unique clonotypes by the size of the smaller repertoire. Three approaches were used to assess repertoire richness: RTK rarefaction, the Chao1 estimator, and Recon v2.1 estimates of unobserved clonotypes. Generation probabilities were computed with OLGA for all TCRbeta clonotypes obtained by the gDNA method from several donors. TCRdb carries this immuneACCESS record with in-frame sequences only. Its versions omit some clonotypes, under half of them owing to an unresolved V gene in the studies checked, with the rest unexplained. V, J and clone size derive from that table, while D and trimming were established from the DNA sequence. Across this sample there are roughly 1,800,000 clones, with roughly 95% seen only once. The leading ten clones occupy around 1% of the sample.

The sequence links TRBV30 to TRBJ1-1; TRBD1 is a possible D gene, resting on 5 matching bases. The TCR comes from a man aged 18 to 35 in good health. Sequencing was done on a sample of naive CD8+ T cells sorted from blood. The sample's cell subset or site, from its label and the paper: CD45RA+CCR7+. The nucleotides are TGTGCCTGGGGGGCCCCGAACACTGAAGCTTTCTTT. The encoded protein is CAWGAPNTEAFF.